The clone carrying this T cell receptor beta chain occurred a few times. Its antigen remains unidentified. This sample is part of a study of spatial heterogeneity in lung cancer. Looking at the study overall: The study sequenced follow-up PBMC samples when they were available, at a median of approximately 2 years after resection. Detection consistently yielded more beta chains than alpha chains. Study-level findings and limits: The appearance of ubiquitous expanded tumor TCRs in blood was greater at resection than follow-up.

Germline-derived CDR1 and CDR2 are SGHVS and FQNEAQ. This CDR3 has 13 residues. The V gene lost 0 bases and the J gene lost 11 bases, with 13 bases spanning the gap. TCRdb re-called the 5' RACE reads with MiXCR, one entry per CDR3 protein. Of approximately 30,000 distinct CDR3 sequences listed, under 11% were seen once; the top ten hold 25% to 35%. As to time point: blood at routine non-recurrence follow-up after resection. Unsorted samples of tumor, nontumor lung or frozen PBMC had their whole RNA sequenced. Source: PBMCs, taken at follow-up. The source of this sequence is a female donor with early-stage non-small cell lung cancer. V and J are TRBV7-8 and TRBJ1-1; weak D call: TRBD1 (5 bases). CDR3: CASSLAGQGIAFF. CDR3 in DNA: TGTGCCAGCAGCTTAGCGGGGCAGGGTATCGCTTTCTTT.